This T cell receptor (beta chain) emerged from a study of blood T cell repertoires in COVID-19. Individuals drawn from approximately 22 US areas were about 18 to 100 years old. Trimming took off 1 base at V and 0 bases at J, with 32 bases between the two ends. Germline V gene lookup returns CDR1 SGHRS and CDR2 YFSETQ. The CDR3 is 22 amino acids. Clones were sequenced by immunoSEQ multiplex PCR, and TCRdb holds only the in-frame ones, with some missing. The sample holds fewer than 250,000 clones, around 87% seen once. The chain recombines TRBV5-1 with TRBJ2-7; the D is unclear. The source is a young man in a cohort exposed to, infected with or recovered from COVID-19 (not recorded which). Source material: PBMCs or T cells enriched from blood (not recorded which). Here the CDR3 DNA reads TGCGCCAGCAGCTTGATTGGGCCCCCCGCCATAGGCCGATCGGTGGGCTCCTACGAGCAGTACTTC. Amino acid sequence: CASSLIGPPAIGRSVGSYEQYF.